The 10 T cell receptor beta chains in this list originate from one sample, sequenced in a study of blood T cells in healthy people across ages. It was with a sample-barcoded 5' primer and a J-beta primer mix that a second PCR of about 7 to 12 cycles was run. TCRdb used MiXCR to reprocess the 5' RACE reads, holding one entry per CDR3 protein. The profile shows about 940,000 distinct CDR3 sequences, about 48% of them singletons. Sequenced sample: blood. The receptors here all came from a man aged 25-40 years in good health.

This clonotype has only a few counts. The chain couples TRBV5-1 to TRBJ1-4; 9 nucleotides line up with TRBD1. The V segment lost 2 bases and the J segment 6 bases; nucleotides outside the gene matches: 2. This CDR3 spans 14 amino acids. Germline CDR1 reads SGHRS; CDR2 reads YFSETQ. The CDR3 sequence is CASSLRTGDEKLFF. The CDR3 nucleotides are TGCGCCAGCAGCTTAAGGACAGGGGATGAAAAACTGTTTTTT.

In the case of this clonotype: This could be a read error, since a much larger clone is one nucleotide away. The chain recombines TRBV7-2 with TRBJ1-1; D gene unclear. Germline CDR1 SGHTA, CDR2 FQGNSA. V was pared by 2 bases and J by 2 bases, with 3 bases between. The CDR3 contains 12 residues. The chain's CDR3 is CASSLYNTEAFF. Here the CDR3 DNA reads TGTGCCAGCAGCTTATATAACACTGAAGCTTTCTTT.

This clonotype has ten or more counts. This chain joins TRBV12-3 or TRBV12-4 and TRBJ2-3; 8 positions agree with TRBD2. The CDR3 covers 15 residues. With V trimmed by 6 bases and J by 4 bases, 9 bases remained unmatched. The CDR3 sequence is CASSPSGGAADTQYF. The DNA of the CDR3 is TGTGCCAGCAGCCCCTCGGGGGGGGCCGCAGATACGCAGTATTTT.

The V call is TRBV12-3 or TRBV12-4, the J call TRBJ1-4, with 8 bases aligning to TRBD1. CDR3 length: 15 amino acids. J was trimmed by 7 bases and V by 2 bases; bases with no gene match: 6. CDR3 sequence reads: CASSLQGTGGEKLFF. In nucleotides, the CDR3 is TGTGCCAGCAGTTTACAGGGAACAGGGGGTGAAAAACTGTTTTTT.

The chain links TRBV28 to TRBJ2-1, with 9 positions matching TRBD2. The CDR3 extends over 18 amino acids. Unmatched junction bases numbered 8, after V lost 1 base and J lost 1 base. The germline CDR1 and CDR2 sequences are MDHEN and SYDVKM. This CDR3 is CASSLSSSGAISYNEQFF. In DNA, the CDR3 is TGTGCCAGCAGTTTATCGTCTAGCGGGGCCATATCCTACAATGAGCAGTTCTTC.

This clonotype was picked up one time. The genes are TRBV3-1 and TRBJ1-2, with 10 bases matching TRBD1. V dropped 1 base and J dropped 4; count of bases not matched to a gene: 6. The CDR3 loop spans 16 amino acids. Germline CDR1 LGHDT, CDR2 YNNKEL (reference sequence). CDR3 sequence reads: CASSQASTGGGYGYTF. The CDR3 DNA is TGTGCCAGCAGCCAAGCTTCGACAGGGGGCGGCTATGGCTACACCTTC.

The chain links TRBV6-5 to TRBJ1-1; D gene ambiguous. V was trimmed by 0 bases and J by 11 bases, leaving 16 bases between them. The CDR3 covers 14 residues. The V gene's germline CDR1 is MNHEY and CDR2 SVGAGI. CDR3 nucleotide sequence: TGTGCCAGCAGTTACTCGGAATTGGGCAGCAGGGCTTTCTTT. This codes for CASSYSELGSRAFF.

The chain joins TRBV7-2 to TRBJ2-7; the D call may be TRBD1 or TRBD2 (6 bases each). V lost 5 bases, J lost 5 bases, and 19 bases lay in between. CDR3 length: 15 amino acids. Germline CDR1 SGHTA, CDR2 FQGNSA. In DNA form, the CDR3 reads TGTGCCAGCAGCCCATCTCAGGGGAGGATTAACGAGCAGTACTTC. This sequence encodes CASSPSQGRINEQYF.

The chain recombines TRBV12-3 or TRBV12-4 with TRBJ2-3; tentatively, D is TRBD1 or TRBD2 (5 bases each). This CDR3 comprises 17 residues. Trimming pared 6 bases from V and 0 bases from J, leaving 19 bases between. The CDR3: CASRSVGTRTSTDTQYF. DNA for the CDR3: TGTGCCAGCAGGTCCGTCGGGACCAGAACTAGCACAGATACGCAGTATTTT.

This chain links TRBV7-8 with TRBJ2-5; possibly TRBD2 for D (5 bases). V gave up 3 bases and J gave up 3 bases, with 11 bases separating them. CDR3 length: 14 residues. Germline V gives CDR1 SGHVS, CDR2 FQNEAQ. For the CDR3, the DNA is TGTGCCAGCAGCTTGTCCCCGAGGGAAGAGACCCAGTACTTC. The encoded protein is CASSLSPREETQYF.